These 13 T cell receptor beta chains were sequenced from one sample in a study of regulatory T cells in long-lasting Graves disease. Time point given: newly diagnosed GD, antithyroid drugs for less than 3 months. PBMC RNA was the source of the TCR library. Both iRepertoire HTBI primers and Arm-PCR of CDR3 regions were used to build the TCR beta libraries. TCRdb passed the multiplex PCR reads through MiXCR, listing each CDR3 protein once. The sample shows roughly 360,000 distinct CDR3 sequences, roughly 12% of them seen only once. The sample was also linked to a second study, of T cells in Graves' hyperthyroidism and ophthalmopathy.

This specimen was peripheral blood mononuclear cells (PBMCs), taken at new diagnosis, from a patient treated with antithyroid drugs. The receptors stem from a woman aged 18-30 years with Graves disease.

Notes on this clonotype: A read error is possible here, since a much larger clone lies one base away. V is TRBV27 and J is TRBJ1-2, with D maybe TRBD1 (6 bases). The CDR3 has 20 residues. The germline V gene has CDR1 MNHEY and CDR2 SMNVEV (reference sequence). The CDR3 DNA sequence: TGTGCCGGCAGTACCCACAGGGTTTTGGTTGTGGAGCGAGGAACCTATGGCTACACCTTC. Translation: CAGSTHRVLVVERGTYGYTF.

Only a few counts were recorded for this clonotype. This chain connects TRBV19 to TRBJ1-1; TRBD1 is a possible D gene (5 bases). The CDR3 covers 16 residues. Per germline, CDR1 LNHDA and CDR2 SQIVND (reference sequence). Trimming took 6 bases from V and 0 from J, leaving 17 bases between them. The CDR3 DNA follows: TGTGCCAGTAGGCGAAGAGGACAACTCATGAACACTGAAGCTTTCTTT. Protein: CASRRRGQLMNTEAFF.

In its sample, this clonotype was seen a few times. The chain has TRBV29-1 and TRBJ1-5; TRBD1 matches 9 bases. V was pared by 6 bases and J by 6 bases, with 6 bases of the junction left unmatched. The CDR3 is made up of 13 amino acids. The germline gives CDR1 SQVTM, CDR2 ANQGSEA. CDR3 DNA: TGCAGCGTCCTCACAGGGGGCAGTCAGCCCCAGCATTTT. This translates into CSVLTGGSQPQHF.

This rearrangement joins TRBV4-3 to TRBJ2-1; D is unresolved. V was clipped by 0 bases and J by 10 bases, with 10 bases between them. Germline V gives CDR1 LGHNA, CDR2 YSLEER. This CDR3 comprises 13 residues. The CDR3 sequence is CASSQDYYGEQFF. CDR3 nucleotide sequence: TGCGCCAGCAGCCAAGATTATTATGGAGAGCAGTTCTTC.

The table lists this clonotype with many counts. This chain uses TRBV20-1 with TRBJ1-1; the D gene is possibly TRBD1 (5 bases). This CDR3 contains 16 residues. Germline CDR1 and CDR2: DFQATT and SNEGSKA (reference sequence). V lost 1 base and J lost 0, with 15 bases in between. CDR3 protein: CSARVWDLVMNTEAFF. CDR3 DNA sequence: TGCAGTGCTAGAGTGTGGGACCTTGTTATGAACACTGAAGCTTTCTTT.

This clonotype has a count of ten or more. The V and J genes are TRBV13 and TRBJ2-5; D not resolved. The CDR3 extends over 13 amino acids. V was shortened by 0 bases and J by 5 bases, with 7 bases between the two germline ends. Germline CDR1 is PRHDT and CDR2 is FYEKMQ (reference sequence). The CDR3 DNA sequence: TGTGCCAGCAGCTTAGGAGCGAGGGAGACCCAGTACTTC. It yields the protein CASSLGARETQYF.

DNA of the CDR3: TGCAGCGTTGAAGAGGCGGTGCAACGCGGCTACACCTTC. This gives the protein CSVEEAVQRGYTF. This chain connects TRBV29-1 to TRBJ1-2; D unresolved. This CDR3 contains 13 residues. Trimming removed 0 bases from V and 8 bases from J, with 13 bases in between. Germline-derived CDR1 and CDR2 are SQVTM and ANQGSEA.

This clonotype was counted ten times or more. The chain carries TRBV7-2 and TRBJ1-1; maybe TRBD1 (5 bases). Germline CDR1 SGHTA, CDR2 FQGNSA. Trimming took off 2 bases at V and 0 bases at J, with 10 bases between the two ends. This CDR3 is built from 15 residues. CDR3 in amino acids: CASSLRGDLNTEAFF. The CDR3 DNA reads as TGTGCCAGCAGCTTACGCGGGGACTTGAACACTGAAGCTTTCTTT.

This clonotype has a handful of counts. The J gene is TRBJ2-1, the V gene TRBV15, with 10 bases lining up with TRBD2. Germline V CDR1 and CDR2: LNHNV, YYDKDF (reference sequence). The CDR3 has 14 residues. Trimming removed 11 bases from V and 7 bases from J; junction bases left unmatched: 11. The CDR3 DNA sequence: TGTGCCTCTAAGTTGAGCGGGAGGGATAATGAGCAGTTCTTC. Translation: CASKLSGRDNEQFF.

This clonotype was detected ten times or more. CDR3: CSARSLGRGGRNQPQHF. Written as DNA, the CDR3 is TGCAGTGCTAGGTCCCTCGGGCGCGGGGGGAGGAATCAGCCCCAGCATTTT. The chain joins TRBV20-1 to TRBJ1-5; D might be TRBD1 (5 bases). Between the trimmed V and J ends, which lost 3 bases and 4 bases, there was a span of 22 bases. In germline, CDR1 is DFQATT, CDR2 SNEGSKA (reference sequence). The CDR3 runs 17 residues.

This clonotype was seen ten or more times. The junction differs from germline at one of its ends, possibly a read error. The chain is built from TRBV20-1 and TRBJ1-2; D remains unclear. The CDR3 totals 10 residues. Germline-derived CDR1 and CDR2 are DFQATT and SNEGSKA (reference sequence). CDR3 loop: CSASGGVFAF. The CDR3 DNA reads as TGCAGTGCTAGCGGCGGGGTATTCGCCTTC.

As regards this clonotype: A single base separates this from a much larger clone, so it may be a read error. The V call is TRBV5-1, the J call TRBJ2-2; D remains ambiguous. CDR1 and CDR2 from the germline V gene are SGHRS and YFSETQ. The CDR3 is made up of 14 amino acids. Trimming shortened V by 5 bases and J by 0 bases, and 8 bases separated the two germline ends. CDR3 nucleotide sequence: TGCGCCAGCAGTCAGAACGCGAACACCGGGGAGCTGTTTTTT. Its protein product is CASSQNANTGELFF.

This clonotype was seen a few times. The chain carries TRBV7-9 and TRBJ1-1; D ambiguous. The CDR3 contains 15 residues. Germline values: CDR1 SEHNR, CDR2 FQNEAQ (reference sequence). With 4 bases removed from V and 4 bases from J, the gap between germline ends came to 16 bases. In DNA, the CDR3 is TGTGCCAGCAGCTCCTCGTTTGTCCAGCGCACTGAAGCTTTCTTT. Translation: CASSSSFVQRTEAFF. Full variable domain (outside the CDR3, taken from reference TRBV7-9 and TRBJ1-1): DTGVSQNPRHKITKRGQNVTFRCDPISEHNRLYWYRQTLGQGPEFLTYFQNEAQLEKSRLLSDRFSAERPKGSFSTLEIQRTEQGDSAMYLCASSSSFVQRTEAFFGQGTRLTVV.